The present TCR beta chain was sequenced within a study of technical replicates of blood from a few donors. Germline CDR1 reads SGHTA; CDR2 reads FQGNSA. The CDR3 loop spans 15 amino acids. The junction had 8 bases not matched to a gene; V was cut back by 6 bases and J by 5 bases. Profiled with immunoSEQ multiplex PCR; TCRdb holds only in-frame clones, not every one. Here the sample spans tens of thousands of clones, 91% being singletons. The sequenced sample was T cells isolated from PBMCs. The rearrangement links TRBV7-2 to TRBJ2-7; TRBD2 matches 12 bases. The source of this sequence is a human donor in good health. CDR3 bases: TGTGCCAGCAGTCGCCTAGCGGGAGGGCCGGACGAGCAGTACTTC. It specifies CASSRLAGGPDEQYF.